Shown below are 29 T cell receptor beta chains from a single sample sequenced in a study of metastatic and nonmetastatic thyroid tumors. From the PCR reads, TCRdb re-called clones with MiXCR. The repertoire holds more than 10,000 clones, 25% to 40% seen once, with roughly an eighth in the top ten. No treatment had been given to any patient before thyroid surgery. Material: tumor tissue. These receptor sequences come from a male donor with papillary thyroid cancer or a benign thyroid nodule (not recorded which). Some clones in this sample may be carry-over from other donors' samples.

By its share, this clone is medium-sized. The J gene is TRBJ2-7, the V gene TRBV20-1; D not certain. This CDR3 has 13 residues. The germline CDR1 and CDR2 sequences are DFQATT and SNEGSKA (reference sequence). The V and J ends lost 1 base and 2 bases respectively, with 9 bases between them. As DNA, the CDR3 is TGCAGTGCTAGAGGTGGCGAGGCCTACGAGCAGTACTTC. It specifies CSARGGEAYEQYF.

This clone was counted only a few times. At one end the junction does not follow the germline gene, possibly because of a read error. The chain combines TRBV12-5 with TRBJ1-3, with D tentatively TRBD1 (5 bases). Germline values: CDR1 LGHNT, CDR2 FRNRAP. There are 14 residues in the CDR3. This chain's CDR3 is CAIGFGTGESTIYF. The CDR3 DNA sequence: TGTGCTATTGGTTTTGGGACTGGAGAGTCCACCATATATTTT. Using reference TRBV12-5 and TRBJ1-3 for the parts outside the CDR3, the full variable domain is DARVTQTPRHKVTEMGQEVTMRCQPILGHNTVFWYRQTMMQGLELLAYFRNRAPLDDSGMPKDRFSAEMPDATLATLKIQPSEPRDSAVYFCAIGFGTGESTIYFGEGSWLTVV.

This clone was picked up many times. The V and J genes are TRBV7-2 and TRBJ2-1, with 10 bases that match TRBD1. The germline gives CDR1 SGHTA, CDR2 FQGNSA. The trim removed 4 bases at V and 3 bases at J, leaving 3 bases unmatched. The CDR3 consists of 15 residues. Here the CDR3 reads CASSWDRGGYNEQFF. The CDR3 DNA reads TGTGCCAGCAGCTGGGACAGGGGAGGCTACAATGAGCAGTTCTTC.

This sequence joins TRBV2 and TRBJ2-3; 8 bases match TRBD2. In germline, CDR1 is SNHLY, CDR2 FYNNEI. The CDR3 has 15 amino acids. Trimming took 6 bases from V and 2 from J; bases not matched to a gene: 7. CDR3: CASRVLAENTDTQYF. CDR3 DNA: TGTGCCAGCAGGGTACTAGCGGAAAACACAGATACGCAGTATTTT.

The rearrangement links TRBV15 to TRBJ1-5; TRBD1 is a possible D gene (5 bases). This CDR3 has 18 residues. CDR1 is LNHNV, CDR2 YYDKDF, per germline (reference sequence). Trimming cost V 1 base and J 3 bases, with 19 bases left between them. The CDR3 DNA follows: TGTGCCACCAGCAGAGGGGGGGGACTCCAAAGCCTCAATCAGCCCCAGCATTTT. This encodes CATSRGGGLQSLNQPQHF. The variable domain in full, with the rest retrieved from reference TRBV15 and TRBJ1-5, is DAMVIQNPRYQVTQFGKPVTLSCSQTLNHNVMYWYQQKSSQAPKLLFHYYDKDFNNEADTPDNFQSRRPNTSFCFLDIRSPGLGDTAMYLCATSRGGGLQSLNQPQHFGDGTRLSIL.

This clone is labeled medium-sized. The chain employs TRBV5-1 and TRBJ2-3; the D gene could be TRBD1 or TRBD2 (6 bases each). The CDR3 loop spans 14 amino acids. V lost 2 bases, J lost 0 bases, and 7 bases lay in between. Looked up from germline, CDR1 is SGHRS and CDR2 is YFSETQ. In DNA form, the CDR3 reads TGCGCCAGCAGCTTAGGGGGGAGCACAGATACGCAGTATTTT. It specifies CASSLGGSTDTQYF.

The chain uses TRBV27 and TRBJ1-1, with D maybe TRBD1 (6 bases). Per germline, CDR1 MNHEY and CDR2 SMNVEV (reference sequence). The V end lost 6 bases, the J end lost 8 bases, and 10 bases lay between the germline ends. The CDR3 spans 11 residues. In DNA, the CDR3 is TGTGCCAGCAGCATTGGACAGGAAGCTTTCTTT. Protein sequence: CASSIGQEAFF.

This clone was found a few times. This sequence joins TRBV27 and TRBJ2-7; 9 bases fit TRBD1. Trimming at V came to 6 bases and at J to 0 bases, leaving 3 bases not matched to a gene. Germline CDR1 MNHEY, CDR2 SMNVEV (reference sequence). The CDR3 contains 14 residues. For the CDR3, the DNA is TGTGCCAGCAGCAGACAGGGGGGCTCCTACGAGCAGTACTTC. Amino acids: CASSRQGGSYEQYF.

The chain combines TRBV6-1 with TRBJ1-1; the match to TRBD1 covers 7 bases. The CDR3 is 15 amino acids. V lost 5 bases to trimming and J lost 0 bases; unmatched junction nucleotides: 6. Germline loops: CDR1 MNHNS, CDR2 SASEGT. In nucleotides, the CDR3 is TGTGCCAGCAGTCAGCAGGGGGTTATGAACACTGAAGCTTTCTTT. Translation: CASSQQGVMNTEAFF.

This clone came up many times. This could be a read error, since a much larger clone is one nucleotide away. Given the absence of the conserved phenylalanine or tryptophan at the CDR3 end, a read error is likely. The CDR3 nucleotides read TGCAGTGCTAGCGGTCTTCACGAGATGAACACTGAAGCTTTCTCT. It is translated as CSASGLHEMNTEAFS. The chain uses TRBV20-1 and TRBJ1-1; the D is unclear. V was cut by 3 bases and J by 0 bases, with 14 bases left in between. CDR1 and CDR2 from the germline V gene are DFQATT and SNEGSKA (reference sequence). CDR3 length: 15 residues.

The V call is TRBV5-1, the J call TRBJ1-6, with 8 bases that match TRBD1. The germline CDR1 and CDR2 sequences are SGHRS and YFSETQ. J gave up 6 bases and V 4 bases, and 6 bases lay outside the gene matches. The length of the CDR3 is 15 residues. The CDR3 here is CASSTDRGGNSPLHF. The CDR3 DNA reads as TGCGCCAGCAGCACAGACAGGGGTGGTAATTCACCCCTCCACTTT.

The chain uses TRBV20-1 and TRBJ2-7; the D is unclear. In germline, CDR1 is DFQATT, CDR2 SNEGSKA (reference sequence). V lost 2 bases to trimming and J lost 4 bases, with 12 bases between them. CDR3 length equals 13 residues. The CDR3 region has the DNA TGCAGTGCTAGAAGGGCTAGTAAGTACGAGCAGTACTTC. This translates into CSARRASKYEQYF.

This clone counts as medium-sized (0.01 to 0.1%). V gene TRBV20-1 combines with J gene TRBJ2-7, with D uncertain. Germline CDR1 reads DFQATT; CDR2 reads SNEGSKA (reference sequence). Deletions cut 3 bases from V and 2 bases from J, with 5 bases between. The CDR3 contains 11 residues. The DNA of the CDR3 is TGCAGTGCTAGCGGACCCTACGAGCAGTACTTC. Translation gives CSASGPYEQYF.

V is TRBV5-1 and J is TRBJ2-3, with 13 bases fitting TRBD2. Germline CDR1 is SGHRS and CDR2 is YFSETQ. V lost 4 bases to trimming and J lost 3 bases; unmatched junction nucleotides: 5. CDR3 length equals 16 residues. The CDR3 region has the DNA TGCGCCAGCAGCCCCTGGACTAGCGGGGGTACAGATACGCAGTATTTT. Encoded protein: CASSPWTSGGTDTQYF.

On this clone itself: Germline is not matched at one junction end, which may reflect a read error. The chain combines TRBV11-3 with TRBJ2-7, with TRBD1 as a possible D gene (6 bases). Germline CDR1 and CDR2: SGHNT and YENEEA. CDR3 length equals 12 residues. CDR3 in amino acids: CASSLQTGRSDF. The CDR3 nucleotides are TGTGCCAGCAGCTTACAAACAGGGCGGAGCGACTTC.

CDR3 loop: CASSMGVEGTYNEQFF. The CDR3 coding sequence is TGTGCCAGTAGTATGGGTGTGGAGGGGACCTACAATGAGCAGTTCTTC. The rearrangement joins TRBV19 to TRBJ2-1; D perhaps matches TRBD2 (6 bases). Trimming removed 3 bases at V and 2 bases at J, with 14 bases between. The CDR3 contains 16 residues. Per germline, CDR1 LNHDA and CDR2 SQIVND (reference sequence).

V gene TRBV2 combines with J gene TRBJ2-7; possible D gene TRBD2, 6 bases. This CDR3 has 16 residues. Trimming removed 3 bases at V and 4 bases at J, with 19 bases between. Germline V gene sequence: CDR1 SNHLY, CDR2 FYNNEI. This CDR3 is CASSELGGRERYEQYF. The CDR3 coding sequence is TGTGCCAGCAGTGAGTTAGGAGGACGGGAGCGGTACGAGCAGTACTTC.

The chain couples TRBV4-1 to TRBJ2-7; the D gene is possibly TRBD1 (6 bases). With 2 bases removed from V and 3 bases from J, the gap between germline ends came to 11 bases. Germline V CDR1 and CDR2: MGHRA, YSYEKL. This CDR3 contains 14 residues. Here the CDR3 reads CASSQTGSGYEQYF. For the CDR3, the DNA is TGCGCCAGCAGCCAAACAGGGTCTGGCTACGAGCAGTACTTC.

This clone showed up just a few times. The chain joins TRBV19 to TRBJ2-3, with 7 bases that match TRBD2. The germline gives CDR1 LNHDA, CDR2 SQIVND (reference sequence). Trimming at V came to 6 bases and at J to 6 bases, leaving 6 bases not matched to a gene. The CDR3 runs 13 residues. The CDR3 is CASSFGGSDTQYF. The CDR3 region has the DNA TGTGCCAGTAGCTTCGGGGGGTCCGATACGCAGTATTTT.

The V and J genes are TRBV11-2 and TRBJ1-6, with TRBD1 matching 8 bases. From germline, CDR1 is SGHAT and CDR2 FQNNGV. V shed 7 bases and J 8 bases; nucleotides not matched to a gene: 7. The CDR3 loop spans 14 amino acids. The CDR3: CASTRDRGDSPLHF. The CDR3 region has the DNA TGTGCCAGCACCCGAGACAGGGGTGATTCACCCCTCCACTTT.

This clone has a handful of counts. V usage is TRBV28 and J usage is TRBJ2-2, with D tentatively TRBD2 (7 bases). CDR1 and CDR2 from the germline V gene are MDHEN and SYDVKM. The V gene lost 2 bases and the J gene lost 5 bases, with 18 bases spanning the gap. This CDR3 is 17 amino acids long. The chain's CDR3 is CASSLQGRGRLTGELFF. CDR3 nucleotide sequence: TGTGCCAGCAGTTTACAAGGGCGGGGGCGTTTGACCGGGGAGCTGTTTTTT.

By sample share, this clone is medium-sized. V is TRBV11-2 and J is TRBJ2-1; D is perhaps TRBD1 (6 bases). Per the germline V gene, CDR1 is SGHAT and CDR2 is FQNNGV. This CDR3 is 13 amino acids long. The V end lost 1 base, the J end lost 9 bases, and 10 bases lay between the germline ends. CDR3 sequence (DNA): TGTGCCAGCAGCTTAGCTGGGGGCGGTGAGCAGTTCTTC. Protein sequence: CASSLAGGGEQFF.

The chain links TRBV20-1 to TRBJ2-7; 10 positions match TRBD1. The trim removed 1 base at V and 4 bases at J, leaving 7 bases unmatched. CDR3 length equals 15 residues. Germline V gene sequence: CDR1 DFQATT, CDR2 SNEGSKA (reference sequence). The CDR3 DNA sequence: TGCAGTGCTAGAGGTTCCGGGACAGGGGAATACGAGCAGTACTTC. It yields the protein CSARGSGTGEYEQYF.

The chain recombines TRBV7-6 with TRBJ2-1; 8 bases align to TRBD2. The germline CDR1 and CDR2 sequences are SGHVS and FNYEAQ. J lost 4 bases, V lost 5 bases, and 10 bases had no gene match. The CDR3 loop spans 16 amino acids. CDR3 amino acids: CASSPEVAGTYNEQFF. The CDR3 DNA sequence: TGTGCCAGCAGCCCAGAGGTAGCGGGAACGTACAATGAGCAGTTCTTC.

By proportion, this clone is medium-sized (0.01 to 0.1%). Other DNA sequences from this sample encode an identical CDR3 as well. The V gene is TRBV6-4, the J gene TRBJ1-1; D possibly corresponds to TRBD1 (5 bases). CDR3 length equals 12 residues. Germline lookup yields CDR1 MRHNA and CDR2 SNTAGT. V shed 9 bases and J shed 5 bases, with 13 bases lying between them. The CDR3 here is CASRGTETEAFF. The CDR3 DNA sequence: TGTGCCAGTAGAGGGACGGAGACTGAAGCTTTCTTT.

V gene TRBV11-2 combines with J gene TRBJ2-7; D is perhaps TRBD1 (7 bases). Germline V gene data show CDR1 as SGHAT and CDR2 as FQNNGV. The CDR3 sequence is 17 residues long. The V and J ends lost 4 bases and 3 bases respectively, with 22 bases between them. The CDR3 nucleotides are TGTGCCAGCAGCTACGACCCCCAGGGGGACTGGAGCTACGAGCAGTACTTC. Amino acids: CASSYDPQGDWSYEQYF. The full variable domain, its missing parts supplied by reference TRBV11-2 and TRBJ2-7, is EAGVAQSPRYKIIEKRQSVAFWCNPISGHATLYWYQQILGQGPKLLIQFQNNGVVDDSQLPKDRFSAERLKGVDSTLKIQPAKLEDSAVYLCASSYDPQGDWSYEQYFGPGTRLTVT.

This chain connects TRBV2 to TRBJ2-7; D is unclear. The germline V gene encodes CDR1 SNHLY and CDR2 FYNNEI. The V end lost 4 bases, the J end lost 3 bases, and 13 bases lay between the germline ends. The CDR3 runs to 14 residues. CDR3 bases: TGTGCCAGCAGTGTTCGTTCAGGCGGCTACGAGCAGTACTTC. Protein product: CASSVRSGGYEQYF.

The gene calls are TRBV20-1 and TRBJ2-3; D may be TRBD1 (6 bases). Per germline, CDR1 DFQATT and CDR2 SNEGSKA (reference sequence). The CDR3 spans 14 residues. Trimming stripped 3 bases from V and 1 base from J, with 11 bases between. The CDR3 sequence is CSARKGDGTDTQYF. The CDR3 DNA follows: TGCAGTGCTAGGAAGGGGGACGGCACAGATACGCAGTATTTT.

This clone has more than one count but fewer than ten. This chain's CDR3 is CASSYDSAPRWETQYF. In nucleotides, the CDR3 is TGTGCCAGCAGTTACGATTCTGCACCCAGATGGGAGACCCAGTACTTC. V gene TRBV6-2 or TRBV6-3 combines with J gene TRBJ2-5, with D unclear. Germline V lookup: CDR1 MNHEY, CDR2 SVGEGT. The CDR3 length is 16 residues. Trimming removed 2 bases from V and 5 bases from J, with 18 bases in between.